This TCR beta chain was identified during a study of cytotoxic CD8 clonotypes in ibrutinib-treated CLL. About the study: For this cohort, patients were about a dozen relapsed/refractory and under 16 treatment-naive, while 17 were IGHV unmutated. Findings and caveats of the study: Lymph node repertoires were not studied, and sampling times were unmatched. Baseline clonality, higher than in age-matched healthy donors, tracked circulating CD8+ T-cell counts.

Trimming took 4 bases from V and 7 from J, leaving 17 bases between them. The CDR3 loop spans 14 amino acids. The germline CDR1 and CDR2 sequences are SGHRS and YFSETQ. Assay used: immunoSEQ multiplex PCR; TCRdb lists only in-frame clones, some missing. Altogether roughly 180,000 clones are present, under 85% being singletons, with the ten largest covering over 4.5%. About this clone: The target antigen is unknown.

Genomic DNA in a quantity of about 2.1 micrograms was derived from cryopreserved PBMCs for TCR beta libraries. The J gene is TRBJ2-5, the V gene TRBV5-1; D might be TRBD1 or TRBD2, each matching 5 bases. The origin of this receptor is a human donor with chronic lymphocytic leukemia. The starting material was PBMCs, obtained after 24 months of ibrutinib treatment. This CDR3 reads CASSPSGTRRTQYF. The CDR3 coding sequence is TGCGCCAGCAGCCCCTCAGGGACCCGACGGACCCAGTACTTC.